Below, 18 T cell receptor beta chains from the same sample are listed, as sequenced in a study of T cell changes during pregnancy in multiple sclerosis. Using immunoSEQ multiplex PCR, the repertoire was profiled, and TCRdb retains in-frame clones only, with some absent. Here the sample spans under 40,000 clones, about 92% being singletons. Sequenced here: CD8+ T cells from peripheral blood mononuclear cells, sampled before pregnancy. The receptors derive from a female donor with multiple sclerosis, enrolled in a pregnancy study.

The V call is TRBV13, the J call TRBJ2-7; 9 bases agree with TRBD2. The germline V gene has CDR1 PRHDT and CDR2 FYEKMQ (reference sequence). The junction had 5 bases not matched to a gene; V was cut back by 1 base and J by 4 bases. The CDR3 extends over 15 amino acids. The CDR3 here is CASSLEVAGDYEQYF. In nucleotides, the CDR3 is TGTGCCAGCAGCTTAGAAGTAGCGGGAGATTACGAGCAGTACTTC.

This chain joins TRBV11-2 and TRBJ2-3, with TRBD2 identical over 11 bases. Germline values: CDR1 SGHAT, CDR2 FQNNGV. The CDR3 extends over 15 amino acids. Trimming at V came to 5 bases and at J to 6 bases, leaving 7 bases not matched to a gene. In nucleotides, the CDR3 is TGTGCCAGCAGCACTCTAGCGGGAGGCCCCGATACGCAGTATTTT. This sequence encodes CASSTLAGGPDTQYF. The variable domain in full, with the rest retrieved from reference TRBV11-2 and TRBJ2-3, is EAGVAQSPRYKIIEKRQSVAFWCNPISGHATLYWYQQILGQGPKLLIQFQNNGVVDDSQLPKDRFSAERLKGVDSTLKIQPAKLEDSAVYLCASSTLAGGPDTQYFGPGTRLTVL.

The V call is TRBV7-9, the J call TRBJ2-2, with no clear D. V was trimmed by 4 bases and J by 2 bases, leaving 14 bases between them. The CDR3 contains 16 residues. Germline V lookup: CDR1 SEHNR, CDR2 FQNEAQ (reference sequence). For the CDR3, the DNA is TGTGCCAGCAGCTCCAACAAAAGAGGTAACACCGGGGAGCTGTTTTTT. Translated, it gives CASSSNKRGNTGELFF.

The chain recombines TRBV10-3 with TRBJ2-7, with D tentatively TRBD1 (7 bases). V lost 2 bases and J lost 5, with 16 bases in between. CDR1 is ENHRY, CDR2 SYGVKD, per germline. This CDR3 spans 15 amino acids. DNA for the CDR3: TGTGCCATCAGTGAGCCCACATCCAGGGGGGACGAGCAGTACTTC. It specifies CAISEPTSRGDEQYF.

The chain links TRBV5-1 to TRBJ1-4; a possible D gene is TRBD1 (5 bases). The CDR3 loop spans 14 amino acids. Germline CDR1 reads SGHRS; CDR2 reads YFSETQ. Trimming cost V 5 bases and J 6 bases, with 14 bases left between them. DNA of the CDR3: TGCGCCAGCAGAACGTGGGGCCTTCATGAAAAACTGTTTTTT. It is translated as CASRTWGLHEKLFF.

The V and J genes are TRBV4-2 and TRBJ2-5, with TRBD2 matching 9 bases. V gave up 0 bases and J gave up 0 bases; unmatched junction bases: 5. The CDR3 extends over 17 amino acids. From germline, CDR1 is LGHNA and CDR2 YNFKEQ. In DNA form, the CDR3 reads TGTGCCAGCAGCCAAGATTCAACTAGCGGGCACCAAGAGACCCAGTACTTC. Translation gives CASSQDSTSGHQETQYF.

The chain employs TRBV6-5 and TRBJ2-4; no clear D. This CDR3 region has 16 residues. Between the trimmed V and J ends, which lost 0 bases and 1 base, there was a span of 10 bases. CDR1 MNHEY and CDR2 SVGAGI come from the germline V gene. The CDR3 reads CASSYSIPRAKNIQYF. DNA of the CDR3: TGTGCCAGCAGTTACTCTATCCCGAGGGCCAAAAACATTCAGTACTTC.

This chain joins TRBV7-2 and TRBJ2-1, with a possible D match to TRBD1 (5 bases). V was cut by 5 bases and J by 3 bases, with 17 bases left in between. Germline CDR1 and CDR2: SGHTA and FQGNSA. CDR3 length: 16 amino acids. The CDR3 DNA reads TGTGCCAGCAGCCCTTACAACAGGATCTACTACAATGAGCAGTTCTTC. Its protein product is CASSPYNRIYYNEQFF.

CDR3 in DNA: TGTGCCAGCAGTGGGGGACAGGGGGCCGTTGAGCAGTTCTTC. Its protein is CASSGGQGAVEQFF. The J gene is TRBJ2-1, the V gene TRBV6-4, with 12 bases that match TRBD1. Trimming removed 4 bases from V and 9 bases from J; junction bases left unmatched: 4. Germline-derived CDR1 and CDR2 are MRHNA and SNTAGT. This CDR3 contains 14 residues.

The chain has TRBV27 and TRBJ2-3, with D possibly matching TRBD2 (5 bases). Germline V lookup: CDR1 MNHEY, CDR2 SMNVEV (reference sequence). V dropped 8 bases and J dropped 2 bases, with 11 bases sitting between them. This CDR3 has 13 amino acids. Here the CDR3 DNA reads TGTGCCAGCTCTGAGGGCTACACAGATACGCAGTATTTT. Translating gives CASSEGYTDTQYF.

CDR3 region: CASSFSGSSYNEQFF. The CDR3 nucleotides are TGTGCCAGCAGCTTTTCAGGTAGCTCCTACAATGAGCAGTTCTTC. V usage is TRBV7-3 and J usage is TRBJ2-1; D is undetermined. V was pared by 3 bases and J by 0 bases, with 9 bases between. CDR3 length equals 15 residues. Germline V gene sequence: CDR1 SGHTA, CDR2 FQGTGA.

The genes are TRBV7-9 and TRBJ1-1; D not certain. Germline V CDR1 and CDR2: SEHNR, FQNEAQ (reference sequence). The CDR3 is made up of 11 amino acids. The V end lost 3 bases, the J end lost 5 bases, and 4 bases lay between the germline ends. The CDR3 region is CASSFGTEAFF. In DNA form, the CDR3 reads TGTGCCAGCAGCTTCGGTACTGAAGCTTTCTTT.

This sequence joins TRBV28 and TRBJ2-5, with D perhaps TRBD1 (6 bases). CDR1 is MDHEN, CDR2 SYDVKM, per germline. The CDR3 is made up of 13 amino acids. V was pared by 6 bases and J by 6 bases, with 14 bases between. CDR3 nucleotides: TGTGCCAGCAGGGCGACAGGTGGGCAGACCCAGTACTTC. This encodes CASRATGGQTQYF.

The rearrangement links TRBV5-1 to TRBJ1-1, with a possible D match to TRBD1 (5 bases). Per the germline V gene, CDR1 is SGHRS and CDR2 is YFSETQ. This CDR3 is built from 16 residues. The V end lost 3 bases, the J end lost 4 bases, and 19 bases lay between the germline ends. In nucleotides, the CDR3 is TGCGCCAGCAGCTACGGGCGGGACTTCGGTGGCACTGAAGCTTTCTTT. Translating gives CASSYGRDFGGTEAFF. Using reference TRBV5-1 and TRBJ1-1 for the parts outside the CDR3, the full variable domain is KAGVTQTPRYLIKTRGQQVTLSCSPISGHRSVSWYQQTPGQGLQFLFEYFSETQRNKGNFPGRFSGRQFSNSRSEMNVSTLELGDSALYLCASSYGRDFGGTEAFFGQGTRLTVV.

This chain links TRBV7-9 with TRBJ2-1; possible D gene TRBD1, 6 bases. The ends were cut back, 5 bases at V and 9 bases at J, with 20 bases in the middle. Germline CDR1 SEHNR, CDR2 FQNEAQ (reference sequence). This CDR3 has 15 residues. This CDR3 is CASSLTRLQGGEQFF. The CDR3 nucleotides are TGTGCCAGCAGCCTAACCAGATTACAGGGTGGTGAGCAGTTCTTC.

This chain uses TRBV9 with TRBJ1-2; 8 bases are shared with TRBD1. The V gene's germline CDR1 is SGDLS and CDR2 YYNGEE. The CDR3 is 14 residues long. V lost 4 bases and J lost 7; bases outside the gene matches: 9. In DNA form, the CDR3 reads TGTGCCAGCAGCCCAGGGGGCTCCCAAAGTGGCTACACCTTC. Its translation is CASSPGGSQSGYTF.

As DNA, the CDR3 is TGTGCCAGCAGCTCCGACAACAACGAGCAGTACTTC. Its translation is CASSSDNNEQYF. This chain links TRBV7-9 with TRBJ2-7; D remains ambiguous. Germline CDR1 is SEHNR and CDR2 is FQNEAQ (reference sequence). There are 12 residues in the CDR3. V was cut by 4 bases and J by 5 bases, with 9 bases left in between.

CDR3 region: CASSVGGGFGFENGYTF. CDR3 in DNA: TGTGCCAGCAGCGTAGGAGGGGGCTTTGGTTTTGAGAATGGCTACACCTTC. This rearrangement joins TRBV9 to TRBJ1-2, with 7 bases aligning to TRBD1. The CDR3 has 17 amino acids. V shed 0 bases, J shed 6 bases, and the junction held 14 bases outside the gene matches. Germline V gene data show CDR1 as SGDLS and CDR2 as YYNGEE.